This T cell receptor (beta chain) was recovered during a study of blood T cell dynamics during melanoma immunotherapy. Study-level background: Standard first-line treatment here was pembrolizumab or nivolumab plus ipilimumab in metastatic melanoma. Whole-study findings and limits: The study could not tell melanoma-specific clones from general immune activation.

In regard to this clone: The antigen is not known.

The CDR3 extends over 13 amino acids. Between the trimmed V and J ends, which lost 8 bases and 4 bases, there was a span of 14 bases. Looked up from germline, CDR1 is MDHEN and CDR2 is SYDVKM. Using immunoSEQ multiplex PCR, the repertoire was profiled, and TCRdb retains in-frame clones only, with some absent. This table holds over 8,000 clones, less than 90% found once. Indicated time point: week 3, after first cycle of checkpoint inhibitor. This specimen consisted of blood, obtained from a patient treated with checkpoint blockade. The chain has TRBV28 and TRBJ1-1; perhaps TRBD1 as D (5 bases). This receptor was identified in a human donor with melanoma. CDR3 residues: CASRGGSGTEAFF. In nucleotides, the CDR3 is TGTGCCAGCCGCGGGGGGTCGGGCACTGAAGCTTTCTTT.